This TCR beta chain was sequenced during a study of cytomegalovirus exposure and HLA in healthy donors. General study results and limits: Using the classifier, cytomegalovirus status was reportedly diagnosed with high specificity and sensitivity.

On this clone itself: Its cognate antigen is unknown.

Produced via immunoSEQ multiplex PCR; TCRdb's table is partial and in-frame only. The sample lists 250,000 to 400,000 clones, roughly 87% occurring once. The CDR3 is made up of 16 amino acids. Germline V gene sequence: CDR1 MNHNY, CDR2 SVGAGI (reference sequence). With V trimmed by 6 bases and J by 6 bases, 12 bases remained unmatched. The chain links TRBV6-6 to TRBJ2-3, with TRBD2 identical over 10 bases. The TCR sequence derives from a man under 40 in good health and CMV-seronegative. The sample consisted of PBMCs. Here the CDR3 reads CASSPSGGAWRDTQYF. The CDR3 DNA reads as TGTGCCAGCAGCCCCAGCGGGGGGGCGTGGAGGGATACGCAGTATTTT.